These T cell receptor beta chains were read from a single sample in a study of T cells in Graves' hyperthyroidism and ophthalmopathy. One entry per CDR3 protein, called by TCRdb with MiXCR from the multiplex PCR reads. The sample lists some 720,000 distinct CDR3 sequences; 16% were seen once. Material: blood. The receptors stem from a man aged 18 to 29 with Graves' hyperthyroidism. CDR3s include the opening cysteine and the closing phenylalanine or tryptophan. D genes are given only for firm matches. The size of a clone is reported for some rows only, either as once, few or many, or as a class for expanded clones.

many,TRBV27,12,TRBD1,TRBJ2-7,TGTGCCAGCCGGACAGGGGTCCGCGAGCAGTACTTC,CASRTGVREQYF
many,TRBV28,16,-,TRBJ2-7,TGTGCCAGCAGTGTTACAGGAGACGTAAGCTCCTACGAGCAGTACTTC,CASSVTGDVSSYEQYF
-,TRBV9,11,-,TRBJ2-7,TGTGCCAGCAGCAACGGAGGGGAGCAGTACTTC,CASSNGGEQYF
-,TRBV7-9,15,-,TRBJ2-7,TGTGCCAGCAGCTTAGCGGAGGGCCAGTCCTACGAGCAGTACTTC,CASSLAEGQSYEQYF
many,TRBV7-2,13,-,TRBJ2-3,TGTGCCAGCAGCGCCAGACCCCCGGGTACGCAGTATTTT,CASSARPPGTQYF
few,TRBV7-6,15,-,TRBJ1-4,TGTGCCAGCAGCGTAGAGGCGGGGGCAGGTGAAAAACTGTTTTTT,CASSVEAGAGEKLFF
-,TRBV4-1,14,-,TRBJ1-2,TGCGCCAGCAGCCAAGATCGGGGGGGGACTGGCTACACCTTC,CASSQDRGGTGYTF
-,TRBV4-2,16,TRBD2,TRBJ2-3,TGTGCCAGCAGCCAGGGAGCGGGAGGGCCGATAGATACGCAGTATTTT,CASSQGAGGPIDTQYF
-,TRBV7-6,17,-,TRBJ2-6,TGTGCCAGCAGCTTGACAGGATTGGCGTCTGGGGCCAACGTCCTGACTTTC,CASSLTGLASGANVLTF
few,TRBV12-5,14,-,TRBJ2-3,TGTGCTAGTAGGTGGACGGAAGTTGCAGATACGCAGTATTTT,CASRWTEVADTQYF
-,TRBV5-1,17,-,TRBJ2-7,TGCGCCAGCAGCTCGGGCCTAGGTTCCGGGGTGAGTGGGGAGCAGTACTTC,CASSSGLGSGVSGEQYF
-,TRBV29-1,13,-,TRBJ2-2,TGCAGCGTTGAAGACGGGGTAACCGGGGAGCTGTTTTTT,CSVEDGVTGELFF
-,TRBV19,15,-,TRBJ2-2,TGTGCCAGTAGTATCTCCTGGGGGGCGACCGGGGAGCTGTTTTTT,CASSISWGATGELFF
-,TRBV7-7,17,TRBD2,TRBJ2-2,TGTGCCAGCAGCGGACAACTAGCGGCTGATAACACCGGGGAGCTGTTTTTT,CASSGQLAADNTGELFF
few,TRBV18,16,TRBD1,TRBJ1-3,TGTGCCAGCTCCCACCGGGACAGACACTCTGGAAACACCATATATTTT,CASSHRDRHSGNTIYF
many,TRBV7-9,16,-,TRBJ1-1,TGTGCCAGCAGCCTCACCCCCGGGACGGTGAACACTGAAGCTTTCTTT,CASSLTPGTVNTEAFF
many,TRBV3-1,16,-,TRBJ2-2,TGTGCCAGCAGCCAAGATCAGGGACTTTTGTCCGGGGAGCTGTTTTTT,CASSQDQGLLSGELFF
many,TRBV28,12,-,TRBJ2-7,TGTGCCAGCAGGGAAAACGGGTACGAGCAGTACTTC,CASRENGYEQYF
few,TRBV4-1,16,TRBD1,TRBJ1-2,TGCGCCAGCAGTCATCCGGGACAGCGGGGATATTATGGCTACACCTTC,CASSHPGQRGYYGYTF
-,TRBV20-1,14,TRBD2,TRBJ2-3,TGCAGCCGGGTAGGGGCGGGAGCCGGAGATACGCAGTATTTT,CSRVGAGAGDTQYF
-,TRBV20-1,15,-,TRBJ2-5,TGCAGTGCTAGAGATCGGAGGGGGAACCAAGAGACCCAGTACTTC,CSARDRRGNQETQYF
many,TRBV28,13,-,TRBJ1-5,TGTGCCAGCAGACAGGCGCTTAATCAGCCCCAGCATTTT,CASRQALNQPQHF
many,TRBV28,14,-,TRBJ2-7,TGTGCCAGCAGTTCAGCGACACCTCGGAACGAGCAGTACTTC,CASSSATPRNEQYF
-,TRBV12-3/TRBV12-4,14,-,TRBJ1-5,TGTGCCAGCAGTTTTACCGGTAGCAATCAGCCCCAGCATTTT,CASSFTGSNQPQHF
few,TRBV9,14,TRBD1,TRBJ2-7,TGTGCCAGCAGCGCCCGGACAGGGACCAACGAGCAGTACTTC,CASSARTGTNEQYF
-,TRBV24-1,17,-,TRBJ2-3,TGTGCCACCAGTGAGCGCTCTGGGGGGCTTAGCACAGCTACGCAGTATTTT,CATSERSGGLSTATQYF
many,TRBV7-2,14,TRBD1,TRBJ2-5,TGTGCCAGCAGCTTAAGGGACAGACAAGAGACCCAGTACTTC,CASSLRDRQETQYF
many,TRBV2,13,-,TRBJ2-3,TGTGCCAGCAGTGGCAGGGCCACAGATACGCAGTATTTT,CASSGRATDTQYF
-,TRBV11-2,17,TRBD2,TRBJ2-5,TGTGCCAGCAGCTTAGGAAGTCTAGCGGGAGAGGAGGAGACCCAGTACTTC,CASSLGSLAGEEETQYF
few,TRBV4-3,14,-,TRBJ1-2,TGCGCCAGCAGCCAACTTGGCAATAACTATGGCTACACCTTC,CASSQLGNNYGYTF
many,TRBV12-3/TRBV12-4,15,-,TRBJ1-5,TGTGCCAGCACCCCGGGTGAACGTTACAATCAGCCCCAGCATTTT,CASTPGERYNQPQHF
many,TRBV7-8,19,TRBD2,TRBJ2-1,TGTGCCAGCAGATCCAAAACGGGGACTAGCGGGAAGTCCTACAATGAGCAGTTCTTC,CASRSKTGTSGKSYNEQFF
few,TRBV20-1,15,-,TRBJ2-1,TGCAGTGCTAGGTCCCTAGACGCTTGGGTGAATGAGCAGTTCTTC,CSARSLDAWVNEQFF